Presented here are 15 T cell receptor beta chains from one specimen sequenced in a study of blood T cell repertoires in COVID-19. The protocol was immunoSEQ multiplex PCR, while the TCRdb copy is restricted to in-frame clones and leaves out a portion. The sample has fewer than 40,000 clones, 75% to 85% seen once. Sequenced sample: peripheral blood. Receptors originate from a human donor in a cohort sampled during active COVID-19.

This chain uses TRBV2 with TRBJ2-5, with 7 positions matching TRBD2. In germline, CDR1 is SNHLY, CDR2 FYNNEI. V was pared by 4 bases and J by 0 bases, with 5 bases of the junction left unmatched. This CDR3 is 15 amino acids long. The CDR3 nucleotides read TGTGCCAGCAGTGCAAAAGCGGGGTACCAAGAGACCCAGTACTTC. The encoded protein is CASSAKAGYQETQYF.

The chain employs TRBV19 and TRBJ1-4; maybe TRBD1 (6 bases). Per the germline V gene, CDR1 is LNHDA and CDR2 is SQIVND (reference sequence). V gave up 3 bases and J gave up 3 bases, with 11 bases separating them. The CDR3 is made up of 15 amino acids. In nucleotides, the CDR3 is TGTGCCAGTAGTATCGGGGGGGCAGCTAATGAAAAACTGTTTTTT. This gives the protein CASSIGGAANEKLFF.

The V and J genes are TRBV5-1 and TRBJ2-1; TRBD2 matches 16 bases. V trimming: 4 bases; J trimming: 6 bases; junction bases outside the gene matches: 10. Germline V gene sequence: CDR1 SGHRS, CDR2 YFSETQ. This CDR3 comprises 18 residues. The DNA for the CDR3 is TGCGCCAGCAGCCCGCCCGGGACTAGCGGGGGGGTACGCAATGAGCAGTTCTTC. Encoded protein: CASSPPGTSGGVRNEQFF.

The chain links TRBV27 to TRBJ2-1, with 11 bases that match TRBD1. The CDR3 is made up of 16 amino acids. Germline CDR1 MNHEY, CDR2 SMNVEV (reference sequence). V dropped 4 bases and J dropped 9; count of bases not matched to a gene: 11. CDR3 DNA: TGTGCCAGCAGTTCCCCGGGACAGGGGGACGTCGGTGAGCAGTTCTTC. Amino acids: CASSSPGQGDVGEQFF.

V is TRBV5-5 and J is TRBJ2-7, with D maybe TRBD2 (5 bases). V gave up 4 bases and J gave up 5 bases, with 19 bases separating them. The CDR3 is made up of 15 amino acids. The germline V gene has CDR1 SGHKS and CDR2 YYEKEE (reference sequence). The CDR3 sequence: CASSPRGNPQNEQYF. The CDR3 coding sequence is TGTGCCAGCAGCCCTCGGGGAAACCCCCAAAACGAGCAGTACTTC.

This clone was seen just once. The rearrangement joins TRBV5-1 to TRBJ1-1; D is perhaps TRBD1 (6 bases). Germline V gene sequence: CDR1 SGHRS, CDR2 YFSETQ. Trimming took 4 bases from V and 1 from J, leaving 11 bases between them. There are 14 residues in the CDR3. The CDR3 region is CASSRLGQNTEAFF. Written as DNA, the CDR3 is TGCGCCAGCAGCCGTCTGGGACAGAACACTGAAGCTTTCTTT.

This clone appeared a few times. In nucleotides, the CDR3 is TGCGCCAGCAGCGGCAGGGGGCTAAATGGAAACACCATATATTTT. Protein sequence: CASSGRGLNGNTIYF. This chain connects TRBV10-2 to TRBJ1-3; 8 nucleotides agree with TRBD1. This CDR3 spans 15 amino acids. V gave up 6 bases and J gave up 3 bases; unmatched junction bases: 7. Germline V lookup: CDR1 WSHSY, CDR2 SAAADI.

This chain links TRBV20-1 with TRBJ1-5; no clear D. Looked up from germline, CDR1 is DFQATT and CDR2 is SNEGSKA (reference sequence). V was cut by 3 bases and J by 3 bases, with 9 bases left in between. This CDR3 has 13 residues. This CDR3 reads CSASGGVNQPQHF. The CDR3 region has the DNA TGCAGTGCTAGTGGTGGAGTCAATCAGCCCCAGCATTTT.

The rearrangement links TRBV6-1 to TRBJ1-5; 8 nucleotides line up with TRBD1. From germline, CDR1 is MNHNS and CDR2 SASEGT. This CDR3 region has 14 residues. Trimming at V came to 2 bases and at J to 7 bases, leaving 4 bases not matched to a gene. CDR3 sequence reads: CASSEQGAGQPQHF. For the CDR3, the DNA is TGTGCCAGCAGTGAACAGGGGGCAGGGCAGCCCCAGCATTTT.

The V and J genes are TRBV11-3 and TRBJ2-1, with 8 bases matching TRBD2. The V segment lost 5 bases and the J segment 7 bases; nucleotides outside the gene matches: 10. The CDR3 totals 15 residues. Per the germline V gene, CDR1 is SGHNT and CDR2 is YENEEA. CDR3 bases: TGTGCCAGCAGCGCCGCCCCTAGCGGGCTTAATGAGCAGTTCTTC. Encoded protein: CASSAAPSGLNEQFF.

The CDR3 here is CASSADSSSSNYGYTF. The CDR3 DNA reads TGTGCCAGCAGCGCGGACAGTTCCTCCTCTAACTATGGCTACACCTTC. The rearrangement joins TRBV9 to TRBJ1-2, with a weak D call TRBD1 (6 bases). CDR3 size: 16 residues. Germline V gene data show CDR1 as SGDLS and CDR2 as YYNGEE. Trimming took 3 bases from V and 0 from J, leaving 15 bases between them. Full variable domain (missing parts from reference TRBV9 and TRBJ1-2): DSGVTQTPKHLITATGQRVTLRCSPRSGDLSVYWYQQSLDQGLQFLIQYYNGEERAKGNILERFSAQQFPDLHSELNLSSLELGDSALYFCASSADSSSSNYGYTFGSGTRLTVV.

This chain links TRBV19 with TRBJ1-5, with D maybe TRBD1 (5 bases). The CDR3 consists of 13 residues. V was trimmed by 7 bases and J by 4 bases, leaving 11 bases between them. Per the germline V gene, CDR1 is LNHDA and CDR2 is SQIVND (reference sequence). In nucleotides, the CDR3 is TGTGCCAGTAAAACGGACACAAATCAGCCCCAGCATTTT. Amino acid sequence: CASKTDTNQPQHF. The complete variable domain, with remaining parts taken from reference TRBV19 and TRBJ1-5, reads DGGITQSPKYLFRKEGQNVTLSCEQNLNHDAMYWYRQDPGQGLRLIYYSQIVNDFQKGDIAEGYSVSREKKESFPLTVTSAQKNPTAFYLCASKTDTNQPQHFGDGTRLSIL.

With respect to this clone: This specimen includes other DNA sequences encoding the same CDR3. J is TRBJ2-2 and V is TRBV12-3 or TRBV12-4, with TRBD2 matching 7 bases. The CDR3 runs 13 residues. With 3 bases clipped from V and 6 bases from J, the junction kept 1 base outside the gene matches. The CDR3 is CASSLGGAGELFF. In DNA form, the CDR3 reads TGTGCCAGCAGTTTGGGGGGGGCCGGGGAGCTGTTTTTT.

This clone was detected only once. This chain joins TRBV27 and TRBJ1-1; D is possibly TRBD1 (5 bases). V shed 5 bases and J shed 5 bases, with 12 bases lying between them. Germline-derived CDR1 and CDR2 are MNHEY and SMNVEV (reference sequence). CDR3 length: 13 residues. The DNA for the CDR3 is TGTGCCAGCAGTATTAATCCAGGGACTGAAGCTTTCTTT. Translation: CASSINPGTEAFF.

This chain joins TRBV5-6 and TRBJ2-7; the D gene is possibly TRBD2 (5 bases). Germline assignment: CDR1 SGHDT and CDR2 YYEEEE. This CDR3 has 15 amino acids. The germline V and J ends were trimmed by 5 bases and 7 bases, with 22 bases remaining between them. The DNA of the CDR3 is TGTGCCAGCAGATTATTCGGGATCCCGTCGGGGGAGCAGTACTTC. It specifies CASRLFGIPSGEQYF. Full variable domain (remainder filled in from reference TRBV5-6 and TRBJ2-7): DAGVTQSPTHLIKTRGQQVTLRCSPKSGHDTVSWYQQALGQGPQFIFQYYEEEERQRGNFPDRFSGHQFPNYSSELNVNALLLGDSALYLCASRLFGIPSGEQYFGPGTRLTVT.